This T cell receptor (beta chain) stems from a study of kidney transplant recipient with SARS-CoV-2 infection. One entry per CDR3 protein, called by TCRdb with MiXCR from the reads. The table has under 300,000 distinct CDR3 sequences, around 30% seen once. The ends were cut back, 4 bases at V and 7 bases at J, with 22 bases in the middle. The CDR3 loop spans 17 amino acids. This clonotype was recorded at least ten times. The chain is built from TRBV12-3 or TRBV12-4 and TRBJ1-4; no firm D call. The receptor's source is a young adult male patient who had COVID-19 and was a kidney transplant recipient. Some T cells may arise from the graft donor. Sample: a blood sample, taken at baseline and between days 110 and 120 from a kidney transplant recipient. The CDR3 sequence: CASSYIVSEGRREKLFF. CDR3 bases: TGTGCCAGCAGTTATATTGTGTCGGAGGGCAGGCGTGAAAAACTGTTTTTT.